A selection of T cell receptor beta chains follows, all from one sample in a study of OX40 agonist ivuxolimab in advanced cancers. The table came from immunoSEQ multiplex PCR; TCRdb's copy has only in-frame clones and leaves some out. The repertoire holds 65,000 to 70,000 clones, approximately 89% seen once, with 0.25% to 0.35% in the top ten. This specimen was CD4+ or CD8+ T cells sorted from blood, taken in a trial of the OX40 agonist ivuxolimab. These receptor sequences come from an adult with an advanced solid tumor such as melanoma, head and neck, liver or kidney cancer. The CDR3 runs from the conserved cysteine through the conserved F or W.

J | V | CDR3
TRBJ2-7 | TRBV5-4 | CASSVDVTSSYEQYF
TRBJ2-1 | TRBV11-2 | CASSLDGRRIPYNEQFF
TRBJ2-1 | TRBV7-3 | CASSVGLATYNEQFF
TRBJ1-1 | TRBV5-1 | CASSLLGQGNLNTEAFF
TRBJ2-7 | TRBV5-1 | CASSPRLAGGKEQYF
TRBJ2-2 | TRBV12-5 | CASGLGKREARNTGELFF
TRBJ1-4 | TRBV7-7 | CASSPGDYKGKLFF
TRBJ2-3 | TRBV9 | CASSARGSNTRLADTQYF
TRBJ1-5 | TRBV5-1 | CASSLAGGPFQPQHF
TRBJ2-1 | TRBV10-1 | CASSAGTSGYNEQFF
TRBJ1-3 | TRBV6-5 | CASSSRSGNTIYF
TRBJ1-3 | TRBV6-1 | CASSEGTGVGYTIYF
TRBJ2-2 | TRBV2 | CASSLGQGYGELFF
TRBJ1-1 | TRBV7-9 | CASSFDPTNTEAFF
TRBJ1-2 | TRBV5-1 | CASRLVGDMGYTF
TRBJ2-1 | TRBV4-2 | CASSPGQGVHEQFF
TRBJ2-1 | TRBV15 | CATSRDRGGEQFF
TRBJ2-2 | TRBV4-1 | CASSQDISGSNTGKLFF
TRBJ1-1 | TRBV9 | CASSTTGGVTEAFF
TRBJ2-1 | TRBV4-2 | CASSQDSTGTSGSREQFF